This T cell receptor beta chain was captured in a study of beta chain features in type 1 diabetes. This clone showed up just a few times. What was sequenced were expressed TCRB transcripts, since all of the isolated RNA had been reverse transcribed. TCRdb keeps only in-frame clones here, not all; method: immunoSEQ multiplex PCR. This table holds about 140,000 clones, 10% found once. Sequencing was carried out using naive CD4+ T cells from blood. The receptor was derived from a man between 18 and 35 years old in good health.

The CDR3 here is CASSIEAGNTGELFF. Here the CDR3 DNA reads TGTGCCAGTAGTATTGAGGCGGGGAACACCGGGGAGCTGTTTTTT. The rearrangement uses TRBV19 and TRBJ2-2; D perhaps matches TRBD2 (5 bases). Germline values: CDR1 LNHDA, CDR2 SQIVND (reference sequence). Trimming shortened V by 3 bases and J by 1 base, and 9 bases separated the two germline ends. This CDR3 has 15 amino acids.